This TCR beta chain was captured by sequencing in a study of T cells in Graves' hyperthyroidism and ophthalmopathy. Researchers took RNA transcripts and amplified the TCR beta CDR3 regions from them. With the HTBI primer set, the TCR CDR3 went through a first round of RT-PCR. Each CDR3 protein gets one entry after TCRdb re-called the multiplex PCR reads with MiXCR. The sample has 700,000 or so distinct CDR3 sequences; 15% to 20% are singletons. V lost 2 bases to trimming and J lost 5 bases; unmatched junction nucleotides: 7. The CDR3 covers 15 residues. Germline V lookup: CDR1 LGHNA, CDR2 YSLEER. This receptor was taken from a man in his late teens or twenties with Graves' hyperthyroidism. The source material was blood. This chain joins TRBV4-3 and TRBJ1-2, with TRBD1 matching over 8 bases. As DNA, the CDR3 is TGCGCCAGCAGCCAAACTCCAGGGGGCGTTTATGGCTACACCTTC. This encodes CASSQTPGGVYGYTF.